The T cell receptor (beta chain) under discussion was sequenced for a study of neurological immune-mediated disorders. The study's findings and limits: Multiple sclerosis patients had less TCR clonal expansion than even healthy controls, unlike HTLV-1-associated myelopathy.

MiXCR was run by TCRdb on the 5' RACE reads, yielding one entry per CDR3 protein. The data show about 79,000 distinct CDR3 sequences, less than 15% seen once. This clonotype was detected many times. Its antigen is not identified. V shed 4 bases and J 6 bases; nucleotides not matched to a gene: 9. The germline V gene has CDR1 SGHRS and CDR2 YFSETQ. This CDR3 has 16 residues. What was sequenced was PBMCs. This clonotype was obtained from a woman in her fifties or sixties in good health. This chain links TRBV5-1 with TRBJ2-2, with 10 bases identical to TRBD2. The CDR3 spells CASSPAASGSAGELFF. DNA of the CDR3: TGCGCCAGCAGCCCGGCGGCTAGCGGGAGTGCCGGGGAGCTGTTTTTT.